This T cell receptor (beta chain) is from a study of OX40 agonist ivuxolimab in advanced cancers. Background on the study: From roughly 20 to 85 years was the age range, with a mean of around 60 years, and 70% to 85% were male. Prior anti-PD-1, anti-PD-L1 or anti-CTLA-4 therapy did not bar entry, and more than 35% had some. Study conclusions and caveats: The study observed clonal expansion of CD4+ and CD8+ blood T cells by week 6 at 0.1 to 3.0 mg/kg.

The CDR3 has 13 residues. In germline, CDR1 is SNHLY, CDR2 FYNNEI. The V and J ends lost 5 bases and 4 bases respectively, with 11 bases between them. Repertoires were generated with immunoSEQ multiplex PCR, while TCRdb's copy carries only in-frame clones and drops some. The data contain under 85,000 clones, over 85% of them singletons. This clone showed up just once. Its specificity is not known. Blood draws occurred at baseline, cycle 4 day 1, and cycle 7 day 1. This specimen was CD4+ or CD8+ T cells sorted from blood, taken in a trial of the OX40 agonist ivuxolimab. This chain uses TRBV2 with TRBJ1-2, with D maybe TRBD1 (6 bases). This sequence originates from an adult with an advanced solid tumor such as melanoma, head and neck, liver or kidney cancer. The CDR3 loop is CASSPGHLYGYTF. The CDR3 DNA is TGTGCCAGCAGTCCGGGACACCTCTATGGCTACACCTTC. The variable domain in full, completed from reference TRBV2 and TRBJ1-2, reads EPEVTQTPSHQVTQMGQEVILRCVPISNHLYFYWYRQILGQKVEFLVSFYNNEISEKSEIFDDQFSVERPDGSNFTLKIRSTKLEDSAMYFCASSPGHLYGYTFGSGTRLTVV.